The 2 T cell receptor beta chains below come from one sample, sequenced in a study of blood T cell repertoires in COVID-19. Produced via immunoSEQ multiplex PCR; TCRdb's table is partial and in-frame only. The sample yields over 250,000 clones, 75% to 90% seen once. Material: peripheral blood. The receptors were sampled from a woman aged 55-69 years with acute or convalescent COVID-19.

This chain joins TRBV6-4 and TRBJ1-2, with D possibly TRBD1 on 6 matching bases. The CDR3 sequence is 15 residues long. V was clipped by 6 bases and J by 2 bases, with 16 bases between them. CDR1 MRHNA and CDR2 SNTAGT come from the germline V gene. CDR3: CASSVGPTGNYGYTF. The CDR3 bases are TGTGCCAGCAGCGTGGGACCGACAGGAAACTATGGCTACACCTTC.

V gene TRBV7-9 combines with J gene TRBJ1-1; 7 bases are shared with TRBD1. V shed 5 bases, J shed 1 base, and the junction held 10 bases outside the gene matches. The CDR3 runs to 16 residues. From germline, CDR1 is SEHNR and CDR2 FQNEAQ (reference sequence). The CDR3, as DNA: TGTGCCAGCAGCGACGGACAGGCCATTAGGAACACTGAAGCTTTCTTT. Protein sequence: CASSDGQAIRNTEAFF.